One and the same sample provided the 12 T cell receptor beta chains below, sequenced in a study of STAT3 mutations in large granular lymphocyte leukemia. Generated by immunoSEQ multiplex PCR, the TCRdb table keeps only in-frame clones and is missing some. The data hold tens of thousands of clones, with 88% observed a single time. Study-level results: In T-cell large granular lymphocyte leukemia, about half of patients showed multiple immunodominant subclonotypes.

These receptors lack a known antigen. Source material: PBMCs. The receptors stem from a human donor with T large granular lymphocyte leukemia. Some clones in this sample may be carry-over from other donors' samples.

The V call is TRBV4-1, the J call TRBJ2-7; 9 nucleotides agree with TRBD1. Per the germline V gene, CDR1 is MGHRA and CDR2 is YSYEKL. The CDR3 is 14 residues long. V lost 3 bases to trimming and J lost 1 base; unmatched junction nucleotides: 1. Here the CDR3 DNA reads TGCGCCAGCAGCCAGGGACAGGGTTCCTACGAGCAGTACGTC. Translating gives CASSQGQGSYEQYV.

The chain combines TRBV7-2 with TRBJ1-2, with D tentatively TRBD1 (5 bases). Germline V gene sequence: CDR1 SGHTA, CDR2 FQGNSA. The CDR3 covers 12 residues. Trimming left V 5 bases short and J 8 bases short, with 12 bases between. The CDR3 loop reads CASSHERGGYTF. In nucleotides, the CDR3 is TGTGCCAGCAGCCATGAACGGGGCGGCTACACCTTC.

The V gene is TRBV29-1, the J gene TRBJ2-3; 9 nucleotides line up with TRBD2. CDR3 length: 13 residues. Germline CDR1 and CDR2: SQVTM and ANQGSEA. As DNA, the CDR3 is TGCAGTTATCGCGGGGGGGGCACAGATACGCAGTATTTT. Its translation: CSYRGGGTDTQYF.

The J gene is TRBJ2-3, the V gene TRBV27, with 7 bases identical to TRBD1. The V segment lost 3 bases and the J segment 13 bases; nucleotides outside the gene matches: 7. Germline V gene data show CDR1 as MNHEY and CDR2 as SMNVEV (reference sequence). The CDR3 is 12 amino acids. The CDR3 DNA sequence: TGTGCCAGCAGTTTTATCCAGGGGGACGAGTATTTT. Protein: CASSFIQGDEYF.

This clone was picked up one time. V and J are TRBV5-1 and TRBJ2-4; 7 bases line up with TRBD2. The CDR3 has 17 residues. In germline, CDR1 is SGHRS, CDR2 YFSETQ. Unmatched junction bases numbered 10, after V lost 4 bases and J lost 0 bases. The chain's CDR3 is CASSKSGTILAKNIQYF. For the CDR3, the DNA is TGCGCCAGCAGCAAGTCCGGGACTATACTAGCCAAAAACATTCAGTACTTC.

The J gene is TRBJ1-6, the V gene TRBV7-9, with 9 bases that match TRBD1. Germline CDR1 SEHNR, CDR2 FQNEAQ (reference sequence). The CDR3 has 16 residues. Trimming cost V 5 bases and J 5 bases; bases outside gene matches: 7. The CDR3 region is CASSHTGGMDNSPLHF. The CDR3 region has the DNA TGTGCCAGCAGCCATACAGGGGGCATGGATAATTCACCCCTCCACTTT. Drawing the rest from reference TRBV7-9 and TRBJ1-6, the complete variable domain is DTGVSQNPRHKITKRGQNVTFRCDPISEHNRLYWYRQTLGQGPEFLTYFQNEAQLEKSRLLSDRFSAERPKGSFSTLEIQRTEQGDSAMYLCASSHTGGMDNSPLHFGNGTRLTVT.

This rearrangement joins TRBV20-1 to TRBJ2-7; D remains ambiguous. The CDR3 is 10 amino acids. Trimming left V 6 bases short and J 1 base short, with 4 bases between. The V gene's germline CDR1 is DFQATT and CDR2 SNEGSKA (reference sequence). CDR3 nucleotides: TGCAGTGCACAGTCCTACGAGCAGTACTTC. Its translation: CSAQSYEQYF.

The chain couples TRBV7-9 to TRBJ2-1, with D perhaps TRBD1 (6 bases). This CDR3 region has 12 residues. Trimming left V 10 bases short and J 8 bases short, with 15 bases between. Germline values: CDR1 SEHNR, CDR2 FQNEAQ (reference sequence). The CDR3 sequence: CATDLGGDEQFF. The CDR3 DNA reads TGTGCCACGGACCTTGGGGGCGATGAGCAGTTCTTC. Full variable domain (remainder filled in from reference TRBV7-9 and TRBJ2-1): DTGVSQNPRHKITKRGQNVTFRCDPISEHNRLYWYRQTLGQGPEFLTYFQNEAQLEKSRLLSDRFSAERPKGSFSTLEIQRTEQGDSAMYLCATDLGGDEQFFGPGTRLTVL.

In nucleotides, the CDR3 is TGTGCCTGGGACCTTTCGGCTAGCGGGTACCAAGAGACCCAGTACTTC. Translated: CAWDLSASGYQETQYF. The V call is TRBV30, the J call TRBJ2-5; 8 nucleotides align to TRBD2. Germline CDR1 and CDR2: GTSNPN and SVGIG (reference sequence). J lost 0 bases, V lost 5 bases, and 11 bases had no gene match. The CDR3 length is 16 residues.

In its sample, this clone was seen many times. The CDR3 DNA reads TGTGCCTGGAGTAGACAGGGTGGGACCCAGTACTTC. Protein: CAWSRQGGTQYF. The rearrangement joins TRBV30 to TRBJ2-5, with 7 bases matching TRBD1. V lost 2 bases and J lost 7; bases outside the gene matches: 4. CDR3 length equals 12 residues. Germline values: CDR1 GTSNPN, CDR2 SVGIG (reference sequence).

The chain combines TRBV19 with TRBJ2-1; no clear D. The V and J ends lost 4 bases and 10 bases respectively, with 11 bases between them. This CDR3 is 12 amino acids long. Germline CDR1 and CDR2: LNHDA and SQIVND (reference sequence). The CDR3 protein is CASSRLGSEQFF. CDR3 DNA sequence: TGTGCCAGTAGTAGATTGGGTAGCGAGCAGTTCTTC.

The rearrangement joins TRBV10-2 to TRBJ1-5, with D possibly being TRBD1 (5 bases). Germline CDR1 WSHSY, CDR2 SAAADI. The CDR3 totals 15 residues. Trimming took 6 bases from V and 4 from J, leaving 16 bases between them. CDR3 amino acids: CASSGGTVGNQPQHF. DNA for the CDR3: TGCGCCAGCAGCGGCGGGACCGTTGGAAATCAGCCCCAGCATTTT.